This is a list of T cell receptor beta chains from one sample in a study of T-cell memory formation after mild COVID-19. TCRdb ran MiXCR on the 5' RACE reads and lists one entry per CDR3 protein. The table includes about 310,000 distinct CDR3 sequences, approximately 19% detected once. The sequencing input was PBMCs or a T cell subset sorted from them (not recorded which). Receptor source: a man between 18 and 35 years old who had mild COVID-19 (a few samples of this study predate the infection). Cell type and time point are not known. The CDR3 runs from the conserved cysteine through the conserved F or W. D genes are given only for firm matches. Rows give clone size only sometimes, using once, few, many, or a class for an expanded clone.

j_gene,abundance,d_gene,v_gene,CDR3aa,CDR3nt
TRBJ1-5,-,-,TRBV5-1,CASSPGGDRSNQPQHF,TGCGCCAGCAGCCCGGGGGGTGACAGGAGCAATCAGCCCCAGCATTTT
TRBJ2-5,-,-,TRBV5-1,CASTSAETQYF,TGCGCCAGCACTAGCGCTGAGACCCAGTACTTC
TRBJ2-3,few,TRBD2,TRBV7-2,CASSPWTSGDSTDTQYF,TGTGCCAGCAGCCCTTGGACTAGCGGGGACAGCACAGATACGCAGTATTTT
TRBJ2-3,few,-,TRBV7-9,CASSFPLAGTDTQYF,TGTGCCAGCAGCTTTCCGTTGGCCGGCACAGATACGCAGTATTTT
TRBJ1-1,-,-,TRBV7-2,CASSPAGMNTEAFF,TGTGCCAGCAGCCCCGCGGGGATGAACACTGAAGCTTTCTTT
TRBJ1-6,-,-,TRBV30,CASRQEYNSPLHF,TGTGCAAGTAGACAGGAGTATAATTCACCCCTCCACTTT
TRBJ2-4,few,-,TRBV20-1,CSASGLAKNIQYF,TGCAGTGCTAGTGGGCTAGCCAAAAACATTCAGTACTTC
TRBJ2-5,few,-,TRBV4-1,CASSLGPEETQYF,TGCGCCAGCAGCCTCGGACCAGAAGAGACCCAGTACTTC
TRBJ2-7,-,-,TRBV27,CASSFTSLYEQYF,TGTGCCAGCAGTTTTACGAGCCTCTACGAGCAGTACTTC
TRBJ1-1,-,-,TRBV29-1,CSVETGEAFF,TGCAGCGTCGAAACAGGTGAAGCTTTCTTT
TRBJ2-5,-,TRBD1,TRBV5-1,CASSSRGLGETQYF,TGCGCCAGCAGCTCCAGGGGGCTCGGAGAGACCCAGTACTTC
TRBJ2-2,-,TRBD1,TRBV5-6,CASSRRQGVFRTGELFF,TGTGCCAGCAGCCGAAGACAGGGGGTATTTCGCACCGGGGAGCTGTTTTTT
TRBJ2-3,many,TRBD1,TRBV7-9,CASSPTGGDTQYF,TGTGCCAGCAGTCCTACAGGGGGAGATACGCAGTATTTT
TRBJ2-1,few,-,TRBV6-2/TRBV6-3,CASSYPSVGQFF,TGTGCCAGCAGTTACCCCTCCGTGGGGCAGTTCTTC
TRBJ2-2,few,-,TRBV12-3/TRBV12-4,CASRTWSPSNTGELFF,TGTGCCAGCAGGACATGGAGTCCTTCGAACACCGGGGAGCTGTTTTTT
TRBJ2-3,few,-,TRBV29-1,CSVGQSGTDTQYF,TGCAGCGTTGGCCAATCTGGGACAGATACGCAGTATTTT
TRBJ2-5,few,-,TRBV7-9,CASSLVGAETQYF,TGTGCCAGCAGCTTAGTGGGGGCAGAGACCCAGTACTTC
TRBJ2-6,-,-,TRBV4-2,CASSQEDSSGANVLTF,TGTGCCAGCAGCCAAGAGGACAGCTCTGGGGCCAACGTCCTGACTTTC
TRBJ1-4,few,-,TRBV6-5,CASSEGVANEKLFF,TGTGCCAGCAGCGAAGGGGTGGCTAATGAAAAACTGTTTTTT
TRBJ2-3,few,TRBD2,TRBV6-5,CASTLRGGGWDTQYF,TGTGCCAGCACGCTTCGGGGGGGGGGCTGGGATACGCAGTATTTT
TRBJ1-3,few,-,TRBV7-2,CAINPGFVGNTIYF,TGTGCCATCAACCCCGGGTTCGTAGGAAACACCATATATTTT
TRBJ2-3,few,-,TRBV29-1,CSGVLGGWVADTQYF,TGCAGCGGGGTATTAGGCGGATGGGTCGCAGATACGCAGTATTTT
TRBJ2-1,-,TRBD2,TRBV12-3/TRBV12-4,CASTSGLAGLNEQFF,TGTGCCAGCACTTCGGGACTAGCGGGTCTCAATGAGCAGTTCTTC
TRBJ2-1,-,TRBD2,TRBV6-2/TRBV6-3,CASSYRASGGHEQFF,TGTGCCAGCAGTTACCGGGCTAGCGGGGGCCATGAGCAGTTCTTC
TRBJ2-2,-,-,TRBV7-2,CASSQQGEIGELFF,TGTGCCAGCAGCCAACAGGGCGAAATAGGGGAGCTGTTTTTT
TRBJ1-2,-,-,TRBV10-2,CASSETGNYGYTF,TGCGCCAGCAGTGAAACAGGCAACTATGGCTACACCTTC
TRBJ2-7,many,-,TRBV15,CATRPGLLGQEQYF,TGTGCCACCAGGCCGGGCCTACTAGGACAAGAGCAGTACTTC
TRBJ2-5,few,-,TRBV21-1,CASSKGSRELAEYQETQYF,TGTGCCAGCAGCAAAGGGTCTCGGGAACTAGCGGAATACCAAGAGACCCAGTACTTC
TRBJ2-1,-,-,TRBV7-2,CASSSEGTSSYNEQFF,TGTGCCAGCAGCTCGGAAGGTACGAGCTCCTACAATGAGCAGTTCTTC
TRBJ1-2,few,-,TRBV20-1,CSAPRGARGGYTF,TGCAGTGCGCCCCGGGGGGCTCGGGGTGGCTACACCTTC
TRBJ1-2,-,-,TRBV6-6,CASTLRGEKMYGYTF,TGTGCCAGCACCCTACGGGGGGAAAAGATGTATGGCTACACCTTC
TRBJ2-7,-,-,TRBV18,CASSPPPGGQYF,TGTGCCAGCTCACCACCCCCCGGCGGGCAGTACTTC
TRBJ2-5,few,TRBD2,TRBV5-1,CASSLAPGLAGQETQYF,TGCGCCAGCAGCTTGGCTCCGGGACTAGCGGGACAAGAGACCCAGTACTTC
TRBJ2-5,few,TRBD2,TRBV7-2,CASRTGTRGETQYF,TGTGCCAGCAGAACCGGGACTAGGGGAGAGACCCAGTACTTC
TRBJ1-6,many,TRBD1,TRBV7-2,CASNISHRGTGNSPLHF,TGTGCCAGCAACATCTCACACAGAGGGACAGGCAATTCACCCCTCCACTTT
TRBJ1-4,-,-,TRBV20-1,CSVLDSGNEKLFF,TGCAGTGTCTTAGACAGTGGAAATGAAAAACTGTTTTTT
TRBJ2-7,few,-,TRBV5-6,CASSLAYSYEQYF,TGTGCCAGCAGCTTGGCCTACTCCTACGAGCAGTACTTC
TRBJ1-6,-,TRBD1,TRBV7-2,CASSQGQGISPLHF,TGTGCCAGCAGCCAGGGACAGGGGATCTCACCCCTCCACTTT
TRBJ1-5,-,TRBD1,TRBV4-1,CASSHPGQGRDQPQHF,TGCGCCAGCAGCCACCCAGGACAGGGGCGGGATCAGCCCCAGCATTTT
TRBJ2-7,-,TRBD1,TRBV15,CATSRGGQGSYEQYF,TGTGCCACCAGCAGAGGGGGACAGGGGAGTTACGAGCAGTACTTC
TRBJ2-1,few,-,TRBV19,CASSIVKRDPGEQFF,TGTGCCAGTAGTATAGTTAAACGGGACCCTGGGGAGCAGTTCTTC
TRBJ2-5,-,-,TRBV20-1,CSARAWTAQETQYF,TGCAGTGCTAGGGCCTGGACAGCCCAAGAGACCCAGTACTTC
TRBJ2-3,many,-,TRBV5-1,CASSLVGATDTQYF,TGCGCCAGCAGCTTGGTCGGCGCGACAGATACGCAGTATTTT
TRBJ2-5,-,TRBD2,TRBV7-3,CASSSTSGGAGETQYF,TGTGCCAGCAGTTCGACTAGCGGGGGGGCCGGCGAGACCCAGTACTTC